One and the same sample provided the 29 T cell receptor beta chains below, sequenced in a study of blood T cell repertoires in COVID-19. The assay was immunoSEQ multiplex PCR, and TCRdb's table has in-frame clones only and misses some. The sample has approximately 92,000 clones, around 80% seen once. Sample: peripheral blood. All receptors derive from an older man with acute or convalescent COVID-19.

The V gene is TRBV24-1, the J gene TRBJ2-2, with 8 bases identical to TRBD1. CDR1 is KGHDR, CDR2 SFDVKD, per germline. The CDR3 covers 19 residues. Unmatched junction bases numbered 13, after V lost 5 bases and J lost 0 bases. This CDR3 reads CATSAYFGQGASNTGELFF. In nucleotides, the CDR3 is TGTGCCACCAGTGCTTATTTTGGACAGGGTGCCTCGAACACCGGGGAGCTGTTTTTT.

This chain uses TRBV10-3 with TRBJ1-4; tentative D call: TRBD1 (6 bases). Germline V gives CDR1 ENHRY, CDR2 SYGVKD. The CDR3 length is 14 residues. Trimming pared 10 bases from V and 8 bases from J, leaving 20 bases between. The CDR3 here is CATQNRDLGEKLFF. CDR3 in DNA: TGTGCCACCCAAAACAGGGATTTAGGGGAAAAACTGTTTTTT.

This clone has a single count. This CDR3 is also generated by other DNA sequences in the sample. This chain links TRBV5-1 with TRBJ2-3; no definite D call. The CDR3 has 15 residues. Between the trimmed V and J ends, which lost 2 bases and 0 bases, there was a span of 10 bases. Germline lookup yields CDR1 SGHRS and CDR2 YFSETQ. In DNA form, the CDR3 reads TGCGCCAGCAGCTTCGGCGGATCTAGCACAGATACGCAGTATTTT. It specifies CASSFGGSSTDTQYF. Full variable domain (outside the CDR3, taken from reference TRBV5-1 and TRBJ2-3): KAGVTQTPRYLIKTRGQQVTLSCSPISGHRSVSWYQQTPGQGLQFLFEYFSETQRNKGNFPGRFSGRQFSNSRSEMNVSTLELGDSALYLCASSFGGSSTDTQYFGPGTRLTVL.

The CDR3, as DNA: TGTGCCAGCAGTCCGGACAGGGGAAAGTACTTC. Amino acid sequence: CASSPDRGKYF. This chain links TRBV6-5 with TRBJ2-7; 9 positions match TRBD1. The germline V gene has CDR1 MNHEY and CDR2 SVGAGI. The length of the CDR3 is 11 residues. Germline trimming cut 5 bases from V and 11 bases from J; bases unmatched to any gene: 4.

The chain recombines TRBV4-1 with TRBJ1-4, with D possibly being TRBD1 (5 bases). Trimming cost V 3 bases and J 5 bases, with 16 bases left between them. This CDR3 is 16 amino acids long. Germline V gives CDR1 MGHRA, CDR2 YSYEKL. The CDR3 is CASSHLPDTYNEKLFF. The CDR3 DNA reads TGCGCCAGCAGCCACCTACCGGACACTTACAATGAAAAACTGTTTTTT.

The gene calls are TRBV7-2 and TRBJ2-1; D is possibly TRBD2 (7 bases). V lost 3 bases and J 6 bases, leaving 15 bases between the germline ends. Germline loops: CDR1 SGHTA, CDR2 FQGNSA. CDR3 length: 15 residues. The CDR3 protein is CASSFGGRGGNEQFF. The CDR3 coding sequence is TGTGCCAGCAGCTTCGGGGGGAGGGGGGGCAATGAGCAGTTCTTC.

The CDR3 reads CASSYGGAAIPEKLFF. In nucleotides, the CDR3 is TGTGCCAGCTCATACGGCGGGGCCGCCATCCCTGAAAAACTGTTTTTT. J is TRBJ1-4 and V is TRBV18; possible D gene TRBD1, 5 bases. The ends were cut back, 5 bases at V and 7 bases at J, with 20 bases in the middle. From germline, CDR1 is KGHSH and CDR2 LQKENI. This CDR3 region has 16 residues.

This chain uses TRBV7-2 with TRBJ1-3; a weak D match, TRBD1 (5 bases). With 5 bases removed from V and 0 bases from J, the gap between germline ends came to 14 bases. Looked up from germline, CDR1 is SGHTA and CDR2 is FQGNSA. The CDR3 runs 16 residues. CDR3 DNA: TGTGCCAGCAGCCCCCGACAGACGTCCTCTGGAAACACCATATATTTT. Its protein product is CASSPRQTSSGNTIYF.

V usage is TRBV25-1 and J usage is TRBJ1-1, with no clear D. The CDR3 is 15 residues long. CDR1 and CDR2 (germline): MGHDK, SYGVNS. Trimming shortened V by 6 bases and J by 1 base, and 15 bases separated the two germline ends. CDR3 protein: CASRDIQSRNTEAFF. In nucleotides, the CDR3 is TGTGCCAGCAGAGACATCCAGTCCAGGAACACTGAAGCTTTCTTT.

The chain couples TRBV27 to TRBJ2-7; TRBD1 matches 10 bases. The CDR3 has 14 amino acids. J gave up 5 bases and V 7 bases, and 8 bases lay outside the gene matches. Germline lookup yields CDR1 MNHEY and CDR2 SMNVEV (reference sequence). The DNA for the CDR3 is TGTGCCAGCACGAGACAGGGGGCAATTGACGAGCAGTACTTC. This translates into CASTRQGAIDEQYF.

The CDR3 DNA is TGTGCCAGCTCACTTAGCGGGAGGGCCGCAAATGAGCAGTTCTTC. Its translation is CASSLSGRAANEQFF. The chain uses TRBV18 and TRBJ2-1, with 11 bases that match TRBD2. V shed 4 bases, J shed 7 bases, and the junction held 6 bases outside the gene matches. This CDR3 is 15 amino acids long. Germline CDR1 and CDR2: KGHSH and LQKENI.

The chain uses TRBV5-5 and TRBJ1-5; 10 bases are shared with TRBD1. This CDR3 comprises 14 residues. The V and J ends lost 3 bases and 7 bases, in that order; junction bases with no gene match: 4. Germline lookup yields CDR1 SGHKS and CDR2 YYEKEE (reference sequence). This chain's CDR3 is CASSWGQGTQPQHF. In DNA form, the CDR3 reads TGTGCCAGCAGCTGGGGACAGGGGACCCAGCCCCAGCATTTT. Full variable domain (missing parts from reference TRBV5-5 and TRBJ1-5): DAGVTQSPTHLIKTRGQQVTLRCSPISGHKSVSWYQQVLGQGPQFIFQYYEKEERGRGNFPDRFSARQFPNYSSELNVNALLLGDSALYLCASSWGQGTQPQHFGDGTRLSIL.

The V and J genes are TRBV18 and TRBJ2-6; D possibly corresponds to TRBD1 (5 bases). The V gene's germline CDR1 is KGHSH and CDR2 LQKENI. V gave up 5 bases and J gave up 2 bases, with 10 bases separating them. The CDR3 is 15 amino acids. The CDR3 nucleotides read TGTGCCAGCTCAACCGACAGAGCTGGGGCCAACGTCCTGACTTTC. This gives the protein CASSTDRAGANVLTF.

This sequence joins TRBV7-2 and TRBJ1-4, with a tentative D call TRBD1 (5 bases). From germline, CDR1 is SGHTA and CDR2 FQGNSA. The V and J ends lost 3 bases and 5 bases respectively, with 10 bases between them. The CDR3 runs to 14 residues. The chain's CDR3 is CASSLGGINEKLFF. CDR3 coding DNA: TGTGCCAGCAGCTTGGGGGGGATAAATGAAAAACTGTTTTTT.

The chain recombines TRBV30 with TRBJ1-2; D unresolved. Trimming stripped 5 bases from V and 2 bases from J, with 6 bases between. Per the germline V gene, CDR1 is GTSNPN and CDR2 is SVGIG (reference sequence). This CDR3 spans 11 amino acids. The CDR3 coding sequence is TGTGCCTGGGACAAGAACTATGGCTACACCTTC. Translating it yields CAWDKNYGYTF.

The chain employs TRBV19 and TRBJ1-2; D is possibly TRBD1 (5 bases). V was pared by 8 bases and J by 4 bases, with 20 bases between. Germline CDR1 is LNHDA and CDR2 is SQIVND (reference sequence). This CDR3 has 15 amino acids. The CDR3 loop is CASGDGSQVSYGYTF. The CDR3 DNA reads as TGTGCCAGTGGGGACGGGAGCCAGGTGAGCTATGGCTACACCTTC.

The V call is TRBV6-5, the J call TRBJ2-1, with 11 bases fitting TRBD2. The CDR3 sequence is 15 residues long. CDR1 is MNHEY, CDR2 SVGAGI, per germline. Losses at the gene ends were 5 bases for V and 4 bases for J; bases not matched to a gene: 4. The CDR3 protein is CASSLTSGGYNEQFF. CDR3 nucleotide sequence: TGTGCCAGCAGTCTTACTAGCGGGGGTTACAATGAGCAGTTCTTC.

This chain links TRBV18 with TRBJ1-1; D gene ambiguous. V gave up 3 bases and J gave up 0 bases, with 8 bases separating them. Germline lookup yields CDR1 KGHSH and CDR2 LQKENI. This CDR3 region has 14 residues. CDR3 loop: CASSPERVNTEAFF. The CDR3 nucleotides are TGTGCCAGCTCACCCGAGCGGGTGAACACTGAAGCTTTCTTT.

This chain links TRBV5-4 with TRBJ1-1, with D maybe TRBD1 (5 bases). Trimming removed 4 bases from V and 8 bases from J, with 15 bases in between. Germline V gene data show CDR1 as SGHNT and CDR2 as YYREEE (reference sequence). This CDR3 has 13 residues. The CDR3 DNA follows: TGTGCCAGCAGCAAAGAAAGACAGTCCGAAGCTTTCTTT. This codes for CASSKERQSEAFF.

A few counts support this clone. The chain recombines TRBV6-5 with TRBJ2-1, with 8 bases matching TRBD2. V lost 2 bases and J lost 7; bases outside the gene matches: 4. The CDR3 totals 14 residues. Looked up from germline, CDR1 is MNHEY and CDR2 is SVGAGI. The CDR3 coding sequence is TGTGCCAGCAGTTACCGGGGGGGCCGAAATGAGCAGTTCTTC. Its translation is CASSYRGGRNEQFF.

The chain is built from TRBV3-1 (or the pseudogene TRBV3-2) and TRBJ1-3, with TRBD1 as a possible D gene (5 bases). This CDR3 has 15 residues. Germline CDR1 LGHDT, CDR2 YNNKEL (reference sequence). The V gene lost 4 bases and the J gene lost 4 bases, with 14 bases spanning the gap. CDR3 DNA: TGTGCCAGCAGCCCCTGGGGTCGGGGGGGAAACACCATATATTTT. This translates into CASSPWGRGGNTIYF.

The CDR3 here is CAGTAGVEQYF. Written as DNA, the CDR3 is TGTGCCGGCACAGCGGGGGTCGAGCAGTACTTC. The chain has TRBV30 and TRBJ2-7, with 8 bases matching TRBD2. CDR3 size: 11 residues. From germline, CDR1 is GTSNPN and CDR2 SVGIG (reference sequence). The ends lost 8 bases at V and 6 bases at J; junction bases unmatched: 6.

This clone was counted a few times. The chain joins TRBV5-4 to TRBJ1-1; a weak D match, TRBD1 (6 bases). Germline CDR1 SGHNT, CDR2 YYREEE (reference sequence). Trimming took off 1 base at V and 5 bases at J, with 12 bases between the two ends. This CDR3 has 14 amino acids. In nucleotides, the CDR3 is TGTGCCAGCAGCTTGACCCAGGGGAGAACTGAAGCTTTCTTT. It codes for CASSLTQGRTEAFF. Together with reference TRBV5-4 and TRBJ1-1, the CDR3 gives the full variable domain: ETGVTQSPTHLIKTRGQQVTLRCSSQSGHNTVSWYQQALGQGPQFIFQYYREEENGRGNFPPRFSGLQFPNYSSELNVNALELDDSALYLCASSLTQGRTEAFFGQGTRLTVV.

The CDR3 loop is CASSLVPGSTDTQYF. The CDR3 bases are TGCGCCAGCAGCTTGGTGCCAGGGAGCACAGATACGCAGTATTTT. The V call is TRBV5-1, the J call TRBJ2-3; TRBD1 might be the D (5 bases). Looked up from germline, CDR1 is SGHRS and CDR2 is YFSETQ. Between the trimmed V and J ends, which lost 0 bases and 0 bases, there was a span of 8 bases. This CDR3 has 15 residues.

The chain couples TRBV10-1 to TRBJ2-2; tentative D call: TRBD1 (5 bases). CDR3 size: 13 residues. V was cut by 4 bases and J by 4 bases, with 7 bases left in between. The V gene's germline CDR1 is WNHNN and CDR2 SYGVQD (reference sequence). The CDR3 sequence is CASSGRGTGELFF. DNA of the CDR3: TGCGCCAGCAGTGGTAGGGGCACCGGGGAGCTGTTTTTT.

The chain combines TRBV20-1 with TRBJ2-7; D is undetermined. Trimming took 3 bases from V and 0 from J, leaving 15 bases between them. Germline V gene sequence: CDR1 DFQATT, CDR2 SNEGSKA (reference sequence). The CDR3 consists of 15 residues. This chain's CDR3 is CSASFTDRFSYEQYF. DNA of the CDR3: TGCAGTGCTAGTTTTACAGATCGCTTCTCCTACGAGCAGTACTTC.

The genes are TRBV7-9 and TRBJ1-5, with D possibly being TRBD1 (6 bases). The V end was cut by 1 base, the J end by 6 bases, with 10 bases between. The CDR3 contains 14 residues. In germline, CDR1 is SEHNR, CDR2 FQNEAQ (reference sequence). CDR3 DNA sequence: TGTGCCAGCAGCTTAGGGGGGCTGGTTCAGCCCCAGCATTTT. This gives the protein CASSLGGLVQPQHF.

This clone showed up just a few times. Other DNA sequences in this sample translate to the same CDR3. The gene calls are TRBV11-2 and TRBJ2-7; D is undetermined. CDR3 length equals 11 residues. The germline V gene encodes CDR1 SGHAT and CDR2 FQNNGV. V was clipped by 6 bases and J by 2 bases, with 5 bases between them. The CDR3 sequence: CASSATYEQYF. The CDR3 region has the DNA TGTGCCAGCAGTGCTACCTACGAGCAGTACTTC.

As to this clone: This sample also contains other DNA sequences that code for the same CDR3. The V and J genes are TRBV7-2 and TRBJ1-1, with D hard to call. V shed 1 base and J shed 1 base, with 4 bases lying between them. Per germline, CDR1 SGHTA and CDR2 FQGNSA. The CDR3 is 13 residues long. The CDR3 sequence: CASSLGANTEAFF. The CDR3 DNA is TGTGCCAGCAGCTTAGGAGCGAACACTGAAGCTTTCTTT.